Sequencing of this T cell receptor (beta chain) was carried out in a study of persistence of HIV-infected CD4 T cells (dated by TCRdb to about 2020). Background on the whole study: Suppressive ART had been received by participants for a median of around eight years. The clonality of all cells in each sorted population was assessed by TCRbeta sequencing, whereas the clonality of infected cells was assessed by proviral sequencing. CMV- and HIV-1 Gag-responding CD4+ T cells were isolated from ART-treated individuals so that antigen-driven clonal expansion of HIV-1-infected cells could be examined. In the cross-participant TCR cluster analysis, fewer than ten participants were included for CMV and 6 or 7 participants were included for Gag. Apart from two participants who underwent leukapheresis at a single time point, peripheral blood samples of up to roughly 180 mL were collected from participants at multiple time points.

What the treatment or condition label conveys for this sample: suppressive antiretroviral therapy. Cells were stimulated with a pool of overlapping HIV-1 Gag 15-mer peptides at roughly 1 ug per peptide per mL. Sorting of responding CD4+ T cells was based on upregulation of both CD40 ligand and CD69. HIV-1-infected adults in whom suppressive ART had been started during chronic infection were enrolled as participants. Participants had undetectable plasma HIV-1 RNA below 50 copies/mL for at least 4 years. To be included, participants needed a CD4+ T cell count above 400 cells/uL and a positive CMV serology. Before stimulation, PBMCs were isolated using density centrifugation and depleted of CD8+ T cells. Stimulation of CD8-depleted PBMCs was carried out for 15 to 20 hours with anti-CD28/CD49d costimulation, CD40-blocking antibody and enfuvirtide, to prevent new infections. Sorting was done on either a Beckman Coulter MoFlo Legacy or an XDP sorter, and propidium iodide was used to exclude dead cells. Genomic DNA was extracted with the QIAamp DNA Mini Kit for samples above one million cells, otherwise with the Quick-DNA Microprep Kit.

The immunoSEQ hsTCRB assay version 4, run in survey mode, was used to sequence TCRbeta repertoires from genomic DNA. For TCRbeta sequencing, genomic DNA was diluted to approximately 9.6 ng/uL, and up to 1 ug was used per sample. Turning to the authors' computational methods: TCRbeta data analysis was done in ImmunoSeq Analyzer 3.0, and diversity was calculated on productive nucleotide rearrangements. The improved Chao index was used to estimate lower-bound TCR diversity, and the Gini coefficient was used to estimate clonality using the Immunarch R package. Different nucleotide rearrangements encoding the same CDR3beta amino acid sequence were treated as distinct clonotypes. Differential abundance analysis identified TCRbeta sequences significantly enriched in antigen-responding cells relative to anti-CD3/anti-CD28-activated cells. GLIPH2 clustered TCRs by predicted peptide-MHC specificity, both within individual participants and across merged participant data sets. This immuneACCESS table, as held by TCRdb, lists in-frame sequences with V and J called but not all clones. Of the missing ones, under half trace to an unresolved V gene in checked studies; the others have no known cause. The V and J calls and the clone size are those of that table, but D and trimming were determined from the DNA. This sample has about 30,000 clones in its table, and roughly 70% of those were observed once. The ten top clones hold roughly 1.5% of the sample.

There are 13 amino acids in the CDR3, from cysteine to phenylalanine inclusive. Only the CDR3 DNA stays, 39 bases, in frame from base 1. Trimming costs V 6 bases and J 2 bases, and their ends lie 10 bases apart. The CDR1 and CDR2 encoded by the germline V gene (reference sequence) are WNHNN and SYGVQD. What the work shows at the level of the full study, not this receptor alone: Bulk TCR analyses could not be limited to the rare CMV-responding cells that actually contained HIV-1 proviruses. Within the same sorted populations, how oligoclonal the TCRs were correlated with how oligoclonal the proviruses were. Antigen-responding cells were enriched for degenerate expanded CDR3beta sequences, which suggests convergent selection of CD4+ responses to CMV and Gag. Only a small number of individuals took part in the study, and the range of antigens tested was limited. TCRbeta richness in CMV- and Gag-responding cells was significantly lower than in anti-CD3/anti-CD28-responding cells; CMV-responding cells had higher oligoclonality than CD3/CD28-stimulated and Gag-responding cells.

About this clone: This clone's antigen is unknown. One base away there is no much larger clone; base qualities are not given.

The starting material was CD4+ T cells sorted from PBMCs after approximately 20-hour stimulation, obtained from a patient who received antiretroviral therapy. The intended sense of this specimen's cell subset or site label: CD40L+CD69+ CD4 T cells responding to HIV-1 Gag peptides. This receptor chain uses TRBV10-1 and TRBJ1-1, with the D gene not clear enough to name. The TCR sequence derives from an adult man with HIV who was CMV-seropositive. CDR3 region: CASSQQTNTEAFF. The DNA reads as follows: TGCGCCAGCAGCCAACAGACTAACACTGAAGCTTTCTTT.